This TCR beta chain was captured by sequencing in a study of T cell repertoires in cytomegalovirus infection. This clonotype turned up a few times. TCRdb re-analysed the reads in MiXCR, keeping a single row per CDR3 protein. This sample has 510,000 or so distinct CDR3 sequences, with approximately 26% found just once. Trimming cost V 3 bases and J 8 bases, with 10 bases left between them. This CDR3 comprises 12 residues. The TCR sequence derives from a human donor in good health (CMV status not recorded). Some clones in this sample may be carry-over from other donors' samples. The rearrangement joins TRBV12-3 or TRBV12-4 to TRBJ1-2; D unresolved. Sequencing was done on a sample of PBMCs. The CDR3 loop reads CASSLLSKGYTF. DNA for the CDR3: TGTGCCAGCAGTTTGCTCAGTAAGGGCTACACCTTC.